The next 16 T cell receptor beta chains were all read from a single sample in a study of blood T cells in healthy people across ages. Then a second PCR, running about 6 to 12 cycles, was carried out with a sample-barcoded 5' primer and a J-beta primer mix. TCRdb ran MiXCR on the 5' RACE reads and lists one entry per CDR3 protein. The sample lists approximately 790,000 distinct CDR3 sequences, approximately 59% occurring once. Material: blood. The receptors shown here come from a man aged 25 to 40 in good health.

This clonotype showed up just a few times. The rearrangement joins TRBV27 to TRBJ2-3, with 7 bases matching TRBD1. Looked up from germline, CDR1 is MNHEY and CDR2 is SMNVEV (reference sequence). V dropped 5 bases and J dropped 4; count of bases not matched to a gene: 12. This CDR3 region has 16 residues. This CDR3 reads CASSQRRTGSADTQYF. Here the CDR3 DNA reads TGTGCCAGCAGTCAACGCCGGACAGGCTCGGCAGATACGCAGTATTTT.

V gene TRBV28 combines with J gene TRBJ2-1, with D perhaps being TRBD1 or TRBD2 (5 bases each). The V gene lost 6 bases and the J gene lost 4 bases, with 16 bases spanning the gap. Per germline, CDR1 MDHEN and CDR2 SYDVKM. This CDR3 has 15 residues. CDR3: CASRKRGLSYNEQFF. CDR3 nucleotide sequence: TGTGCCAGCAGGAAGAGGGGCCTGAGTTACAATGAGCAGTTCTTC.

To note about this clonotype: A clone one base away is much larger, so this may be a read error. The chain carries TRBV7-2 and TRBJ1-2, with D maybe TRBD1 (5 bases). The germline CDR1 and CDR2 sequences are SGHTA and FQGNSA. There are 15 residues in the CDR3. The CDR3 DNA is TGTGCCAGCAACTTAGGAGGGGAGGGCCTCTATGGCTACACCTTC. Its translation is CASNLGGEGLYGYTF. The full variable domain, completed using reference TRBV7-2 and TRBJ1-2, is GAGVSQSPSNKVTEKGKDVELRCDPISGHTALYWYRQSLGQGLEFLIYFQGNSAPDKSGLPSDRFSAERTGGSVSTLTIQRTQQEDSAVYLCASNLGGEGLYGYTFGSGTRLTVV.

This clonotype was observed a few times. The chain is built from TRBV12-3 or TRBV12-4 and TRBJ2-5; tentatively, D is TRBD1 or TRBD2 (5 bases each). Between the trimmed V and J ends, which lost 1 base and 11 bases, there was a span of 17 bases. There are 14 residues in the CDR3. CDR3 region: CASSLGGLMGEQYF. In DNA form, the CDR3 reads TGTGCCAGCAGTTTAGGGGGCTTAATGGGAGAGCAGTACTTC.

This chain joins TRBV9 and TRBJ2-3, with D possibly being TRBD2 (6 bases). The CDR3 totals 16 residues. V was pared by 1 base and J by 0 bases, with 12 bases between. CDR1 and CDR2 (germline): SGDLS, YYNGEE. The CDR3 protein is CASSVSGGVSTDTQYF. CDR3 in DNA: TGTGCCAGCAGCGTATCAGGAGGGGTTAGCACAGATACGCAGTATTTT.

This chain connects TRBV29-1 to TRBJ1-2, with 7 bases aligning to TRBD1. In germline, CDR1 is SQVTM, CDR2 ANQGSEA. After removal of 3 bases from V and 4 bases from J, the junction contained 5 bases not matched to a gene. This CDR3 is built from 13 residues. The CDR3 protein is CSVDGTAGYGYTF. The CDR3 nucleotides read TGCAGCGTTGACGGGACAGCGGGCTATGGCTACACCTTC.

The chain is built from TRBV7-6 and TRBJ2-7, with 8 bases matching TRBD1. The V segment lost 2 bases and the J segment 0 bases; nucleotides outside the gene matches: 9. Germline values: CDR1 SGHVS, CDR2 FNYEAQ. The CDR3 is 17 amino acids. CDR3 DNA: TGTGCCAGCAGCTTACGGGGATCAGGGGGCCGCTCCTACGAGCAGTACTTC. It is translated as CASSLRGSGGRSYEQYF.

This clonotype showed up just a few times. J is TRBJ2-1 and V is TRBV7-9; a weak D match, TRBD2 (6 bases). In germline, CDR1 is SEHNR, CDR2 FQNEAQ (reference sequence). The CDR3 has 14 amino acids. V was shortened by 5 bases and J by 6 bases, with 14 bases between the two germline ends. CDR3 region: CASSLGSGLNEQFF. The CDR3 DNA reads TGTGCCAGCAGCCTGGGGAGCGGGCTCAATGAGCAGTTCTTC.

The chain has TRBV11-1 and TRBJ2-5; maybe TRBD1 (5 bases). The V and J ends lost 3 bases and 2 bases respectively, with 10 bases between them. The CDR3 has 14 residues. CDR1 is SGHAT, CDR2 FQDESV, per germline (reference sequence). This CDR3 reads CASSFRQSQETQYF. For the CDR3, the DNA is TGTGCCAGCAGCTTCCGACAGTCTCAAGAGACCCAGTACTTC.

Of note for this clonotype: A single base separates this from a much larger clone, so it may be a read error. V usage is TRBV7-2 and J usage is TRBJ2-5, with D perhaps assigned TRBD1 or TRBD2 (6 bases each). V gave up 4 bases and J gave up 11 bases, with 17 bases separating them. CDR1 is SGHTA, CDR2 FQGNSA, per germline. The CDR3 covers 13 residues. CDR3 nucleotide sequence: TGTGCCAGCAGCTGGGGGGCCCAAAATGAGCAGTACTTC. It encodes CASSWGAQNEQYF.

The J gene is TRBJ1-5, the V gene TRBV27; D is ambiguous. The V end was cut by 3 bases, the J end by 2 bases, with 11 bases between. CDR1 is MNHEY and CDR2 is SMNVEV in the germline V gene (reference sequence). The CDR3 consists of 15 residues. The CDR3 reads CASSFRIGGNQPQHF. The CDR3 region has the DNA TGTGCCAGCAGTTTTCGGATAGGAGGCAATCAGCCCCAGCATTTT.

The chain is built from TRBV7-3 and TRBJ1-3; D not resolved. The germline CDR1 and CDR2 sequences are SGHTA and FQGTGA. The CDR3 length is 13 residues. With 4 bases removed from V and 2 bases from J, the gap between germline ends came to 6 bases. CDR3 loop: CASSSGPGNTIYF. CDR3 sequence (DNA): TGTGCCAGCAGCTCCGGGCCTGGAAACACCATATATTTT.

About this clonotype itself: It may be a read error: a sequence one base away is much more abundant. This chain connects TRBV29-1 to TRBJ2-7; unclear D gene. Germline V gives CDR1 SQVTM, CDR2 ANQGSEA. The CDR3 is 14 amino acids. The CDR3 protein is CSADTGSSSCEQYF. CDR3 DNA: TGCAGCGCTGATACTGGGTCAAGCTCCTGCGAGCAGTACTTC.

This clonotype was seen just once. The CDR3 spells CASSRELSQYF. The CDR3 coding sequence is TGTGCCAGCAGCCGCGAGCTGTCGCAGTACTTC. The chain recombines TRBV6-2 or TRBV6-3 with TRBJ2-7; no clear D gene. The CDR3 loop spans 11 amino acids. V lost 6 bases to trimming and J lost 9 bases, with 12 bases between them. CDR1 and CDR2 (germline): MNHEY, SVGEGT.

The rearrangement joins TRBV7-9 to TRBJ1-2; the D is unclear. Germline V lookup: CDR1 SEHNR, CDR2 FQNEAQ (reference sequence). The CDR3 is 12 residues long. Trimming pared 4 bases from V and 8 bases from J, leaving 11 bases between. The CDR3 region is CASSSDWRGYTF. CDR3 sequence (DNA): TGTGCCAGCAGCTCTGACTGGCGGGGCTACACCTTC.

The table lists this clonotype with a few counts. The chain carries TRBV20-1 and TRBJ2-2, with 9 nucleotides matching TRBD2. V trimming: 5 bases; J trimming: 6 bases; junction bases outside the gene matches: 7. Per the germline V gene, CDR1 is DFQATT and CDR2 is SNEGSKA (reference sequence). CDR3 length: 14 amino acids. The CDR3 DNA reads TGCAGTGCTTTGTCGCGGGGGGGCTCCGGGGAGCTGTTTTTT. Its protein product is CSALSRGGSGELFF.